This record covers a single T cell receptor beta chain. Antigen specificity is unknown. This specimen comes from a study of shared clonotypes between healthy human individuals. Notes on the study in general: Some naive CD4 clonotypes, approximately 4.5%, turned up in common across a few donors.

CD4+ cell separation produced CD45RA+ naive and CD45RA-negative memory subsets. Germline assignment: CDR1 SGHVS and CDR2 FQNEAQ. V lost 5 bases and J lost 0, with 13 bases in between. CDR3 size: 16 residues. Methods used by the authors: Junction-only immunoSEQ data arrived without quality scores, meaning filtering differed. The assay was immunoSEQ multiplex PCR, and TCRdb's table has in-frame clones only and misses some. Clonal size and the V and J genes are those of that table, whereas D and trimming came from the DNA. The sample records about 1.5 million clones, around 97% being singletons. The sample comprised naive CD4+ T cells sorted from blood. The subset: CD45RA+ positively selected. The clonotype originates from a young man in good health. The rearrangement joins TRBV7-8 to TRBJ2-2; possibly TRBD1 for D (6 bases). The CDR3: CASSTYRDANTGELFF. The DNA for the CDR3 is TGTGCCAGCAGCACATACAGGGACGCGAACACCGGGGAGCTGTTTTTT.